The T cell receptor (beta chain) described here comes from a study of blood T cell repertoires in COVID-19. The wider study: Acute and convalescent COVID-19 specimens originated in the United States, Italy and Spain.

In the authors' workflow: The assay estimated nucleated cells by amplifying reference gene primers. TCRdb keeps only in-frame clones here, not all; method: immunoSEQ multiplex PCR. From that table come the V and J calls and clone size; the DNA was used to work out D and trimming. The sample has 25,000 to 30,000 clones, over 75% seen once. With respect to this clone: The same CDR3 can be traced to other DNA sequences in this sample.

This CDR3 is 14 amino acids long. Trimming cost V 3 bases and J 2 bases, with 10 bases left between them. Germline loops: CDR1 SGHNT, CDR2 YENEEA. J is TRBJ1-1 and V is TRBV11-3; possible D gene TRBD1, 5 bases. The sequence came from a woman aged 70-85 years with active or convalescent COVID-19. Sample: peripheral blood. In DNA form, the CDR3 reads TGTGCCAGCAGCTTCGCAGGGCCCAACACTGAAGCTTTCTTT. Translated, it gives CASSFAGPNTEAFF.